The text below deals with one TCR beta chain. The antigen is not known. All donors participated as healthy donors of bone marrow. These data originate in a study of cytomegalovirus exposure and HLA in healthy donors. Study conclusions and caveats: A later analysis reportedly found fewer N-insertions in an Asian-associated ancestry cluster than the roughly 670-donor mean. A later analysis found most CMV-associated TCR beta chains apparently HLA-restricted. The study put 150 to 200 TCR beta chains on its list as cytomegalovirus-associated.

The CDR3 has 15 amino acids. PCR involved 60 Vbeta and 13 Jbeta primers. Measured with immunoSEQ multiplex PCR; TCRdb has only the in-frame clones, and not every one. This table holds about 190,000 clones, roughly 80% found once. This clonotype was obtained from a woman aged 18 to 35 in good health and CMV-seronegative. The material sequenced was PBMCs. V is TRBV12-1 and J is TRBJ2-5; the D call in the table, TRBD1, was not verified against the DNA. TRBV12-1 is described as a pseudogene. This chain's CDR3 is CASSKRTQGEETQYF. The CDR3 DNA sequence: TGTGCCAGCAGCAAAAGGACCCAGGGGGAGGAGACCCAGTACTTC.